These T cell receptor beta chains were read from a single sample in a study of cytomegalovirus exposure and HLA in healthy donors. Data came from immunoSEQ multiplex PCR; TCRdb stores just in-frame clones and leaves some out. The sample lists 110,000 to 150,000 clones, around 75% seen once, with over 1% in the top ten. What was sequenced was PBMCs. Receptor source: a female donor in good health and CMV-seronegative. Both conserved end residues are part of each CDR3. Fields, in order: D gene, clone size, CDR3 length, V gene, J gene, CDR3 DNA, CDR3 protein. A D gene is named only where the DNA matches it firmly. Clone sizes are given selectively: once, few, many, or a class where the clone is expanded.

D gene: TRBD1; clone size: .; CDR3 length: 14; V gene: TRBV27; J gene: TRBJ1-2; CDR3 DNA: TGTGCCAGCAGTCCCCAGGGGGCTGACTATGGCTACACCTTC; CDR3 protein: CASSPQGADYGYTF
D gene: .; clone size: .; CDR3 length: 17; V gene: TRBV18; J gene: TRBJ2-3; CDR3 DNA: TGTGCCAGCTCACCACCTATGAGGGGGATCAGCACAGATACGCAGTATTTT; CDR3 protein: CASSPPMRGISTDTQYF
D gene: TRBD1; clone size: .; CDR3 length: 15; V gene: TRBV9; J gene: TRBJ1-3; CDR3 DNA: TGTGCCAGCAGCGCCAGGGGGTTGACTGGAAACACCATATATTTT; CDR3 protein: CASSARGLTGNTIYF
D gene: TRBD1; clone size: few; CDR3 length: 14; V gene: TRBV5-1; J gene: TRBJ1-4; CDR3 DNA: TGCGCCAGCAGCCCGGACAGGGAGGGCGAAAAACTGTTTTTT; CDR3 protein: CASSPDREGEKLFF
D gene: .; clone size: few; CDR3 length: 14; V gene: TRBV4-1; J gene: TRBJ2-7; CDR3 DNA: TGCGCCAGCAGCCGGCCGGGTTCGGGGTACGAGCAGTACTTC; CDR3 protein: CASSRPGSGYEQYF
D gene: .; clone size: .; CDR3 length: 13; V gene: TRBV30; J gene: TRBJ1-4; CDR3 DNA: TGTGCCTGGAGACTGACAACTAATGAAAAACTGTTTTTT; CDR3 protein: CAWRLTTNEKLFF
D gene: .; clone size: few; CDR3 length: 13; V gene: TRBV6-5; J gene: TRBJ1-1; CDR3 DNA: TGTGCCAGCTCTCTTCCCAAAACAGGGCAAGCTTTCTTT; CDR3 protein: CASSLPKTGQAFF
D gene: TRBD1; clone size: .; CDR3 length: 16; V gene: TRBV7-9; J gene: TRBJ1-4; CDR3 DNA: TGTGCCAGCAGCCCGGGACAGGGTGCAACTAATGAAAAACTGTTTTTT; CDR3 protein: CASSPGQGATNEKLFF
D gene: TRBD2; clone size: .; CDR3 length: 13; V gene: TRBV10-3; J gene: TRBJ2-3; CDR3 DNA: TGTGCCATCAGTGGGCGGGAGGCAGATACGCAGTATTTT; CDR3 protein: CAISGREADTQYF
D gene: TRBD2; clone size: .; CDR3 length: 14; V gene: TRBV5-4; J gene: TRBJ2-7; CDR3 DNA: TGTGCCAGCAGCTTGGACGGGACTAGCTTTGAGCAGTACTTC; CDR3 protein: CASSLDGTSFEQYF